What follows are 7 T cell receptor beta chains derived from one specimen sequenced in a study of shared clonotypes between healthy human individuals. Sequencing used immunoSEQ multiplex PCR; TCRdb keeps in-frame clones, though not all of them. The sample has just over 2,000,000 clones, 85% to 95% seen once. Terminally differentiated effector memory CD45RA+ cells were left out of the naive CD8 fraction, which was CD45RO-negative and positively selected for CCR7. The sequencing sample was made of naive CD8+ T cells sorted from blood. These receptors were obtained from a man between 18 and 35 years old in good health.

This clone has only one observation. The gene calls are TRBV6-5 and TRBJ1-2, with D unresolved. CDR3 length: 14 amino acids. Trimming stripped 10 bases from V and 1 base from J, with 16 bases between. Germline loops: CDR1 MNHEY, CDR2 SVGAGI. The CDR3 DNA is TGTGCCACGGGCGGGGTGGAGGTTAACTATGGCTACACCTTC. As protein: CATGGVEVNYGYTF.

The chain joins TRBV4-1 to TRBJ2-7; D gene uncertain. CDR1 and CDR2 (germline): MGHRA, YSYEKL. The CDR3 length is 14 residues. Trimming stripped 0 bases from V and 7 bases from J, with 13 bases between. The CDR3 bases are TGCGCCAGCAGCCAAGATAACAGTTTTGAGGAGCAGTACTTC. It specifies CASSQDNSFEEQYF.

The chain uses TRBV2 and TRBJ2-7; D perhaps matches TRBD2 (6 bases). Germline lookup yields CDR1 SNHLY and CDR2 FYNNEI. The CDR3 is made up of 15 amino acids. V shed 1 base and J shed 2 bases, with 12 bases lying between them. The CDR3 DNA reads as TGTGCCAGCAGTGAAGGGGCGGGGCAGACCTACGAGCAGTACTTC. Encoded protein: CASSEGAGQTYEQYF.

The chain carries TRBV30 and TRBJ2-1, with D possibly being TRBD2 (5 bases). The germline V gene encodes CDR1 GTSNPN and CDR2 SVGIG (reference sequence). V was clipped by 4 bases and J by 0 bases, with 13 bases between them. This CDR3 has 15 residues. The CDR3 loop reads CAWILATSSYNEQFF. Here the CDR3 DNA reads TGTGCCTGGATCTTAGCGACGAGCTCCTACAATGAGCAGTTCTTC.

This rearrangement joins TRBV9 to TRBJ1-1; D gene unclear. The germline gives CDR1 SGDLS, CDR2 YYNGEE. The CDR3 length is 15 residues. V was pared by 6 bases and J by 0 bases, with 15 bases between. The DNA of the CDR3 is TGTGCCAGCACCTCTACGTGGACCATGAACACTGAAGCTTTCTTT. This sequence encodes CASTSTWTMNTEAFF.

On this clone itself: Other DNA sequences in the same sample also yield this CDR3. J is TRBJ2-7 and V is TRBV2; TRBD2 might be the D (6 bases). Germline CDR1 and CDR2: SNHLY and FYNNEI. This CDR3 is built from 13 residues. V was shortened by 4 bases and J by 3 bases, with 10 bases between the two germline ends. The CDR3 loop is CASSGLADYEQYF. The CDR3 DNA sequence: TGTGCCAGCAGTGGCTTAGCGGACTACGAGCAGTACTTC.

The chain is built from TRBV5-1 and TRBJ2-2; no clear D gene. V lost 0 bases, J lost 7 bases, and 10 bases lay in between. This CDR3 is 14 amino acids long. The germline V gene has CDR1 SGHRS and CDR2 YFSETQ. The CDR3 sequence is CASSLVSMGGELFF. In DNA, the CDR3 is TGCGCCAGCAGCTTGGTCTCCATGGGCGGGGAGCTGTTTTTT. The full variable domain, its missing parts supplied by reference TRBV5-1 and TRBJ2-2, is KAGVTQTPRYLIKTRGQQVTLSCSPISGHRSVSWYQQTPGQGLQFLFEYFSETQRNKGNFPGRFSGRQFSNSRSEMNVSTLELGDSALYLCASSLVSMGGELFFGEGSRLTVL.